This T cell receptor beta chain was captured in a study of blood T cell repertoires in COVID-19. Losses at the gene ends were 5 bases for V and 4 bases for J; bases not matched to a gene: 8. Germline V CDR1 and CDR2: MNHEY, SMNVEV (reference sequence). The CDR3 length is 15 residues. Only in-frame clones appear in the TCRdb table, and some are missing; sequencing was by immunoSEQ multiplex PCR. This sample has 300,000 to 350,000 clones, with 75% to 90% found just once. The receptor was isolated from a man in his thirties or forties who had recovered from COVID-19. This sequence joins TRBV27 and TRBJ2-5; 9 positions agree with TRBD2. Sequenced: PBMCs or T cells enriched from blood (not recorded which). CDR3 region: CASSQTPGLAETQYF. Written as DNA, the CDR3 is TGTGCCAGCAGTCAGACTCCGGGACTAGCAGAGACCCAGTACTTC.